One sample yielded the 20 T cell receptor beta chains listed below, sequenced in a study of CD8 T cells in ankylosing spondylitis. TCRdb used MiXCR to reprocess the 5' RACE reads, holding one entry per CDR3 protein. The sample contains roughly 120,000 distinct CDR3 sequences, roughly an eighth of which appear only once. The sample comprised blood, either unsorted or a sorted T cell fraction (not recorded which). These receptor sequences come from a female donor with ankylosing spondylitis or in good health (not recorded which).

This clonotype was seen many times. The rearrangement links TRBV6-2 or TRBV6-3 to TRBJ2-5; D may be TRBD1 (6 bases). Germline V gene lookup returns CDR1 MNHEY and CDR2 SVGEGT. The CDR3 runs 20 residues. V was shortened by 0 bases and J by 1 base, with 24 bases between the two germline ends. The CDR3 spells CASSYSFLAIEQGTQETQYF. The CDR3 DNA sequence: TGTGCCAGCAGTTACTCGTTCTTGGCGATCGAACAGGGAACCCAAGAGACCCAGTACTTC.

This clonotype has more than one count but fewer than ten. The rearrangement uses TRBV30 and TRBJ2-7; 7 positions agree with TRBD1. J lost 4 bases, V lost 2 bases, and 11 bases had no gene match. The CDR3 is made up of 15 amino acids. Germline lookup yields CDR1 GTSNPN and CDR2 SVGIG (reference sequence). The CDR3 bases are TGTGCCTGGAGTCCGGTCGAGCAGGGGGTATACGAGCAGTACTTC. Encoded protein: CAWSPVEQGVYEQYF.

A few counts support this clonotype. Sequence at one end of the junction differs from germline and may be a read error. The chain employs TRBV14 and TRBJ1-1; TRBD1 agrees at 9 bases. The CDR3 is 12 residues long. Germline V CDR1 and CDR2: SGHDN, FVKESK. CDR3 residues: CASSRTGTGKYF. CDR3 coding DNA: TGTGCCAGCAGCCGAACCGGGACAGGGAAGTACTTT.

In its sample, this clonotype was seen a few times. V and J are TRBV18 and TRBJ2-5; D unclear. In germline, CDR1 is KGHSH, CDR2 LQKENI. This CDR3 region has 13 residues. Between the trimmed V and J ends, which lost 2 bases and 4 bases, there was a span of 8 bases. The CDR3 loop reads CASSPGVSETQYF. CDR3 bases: TGTGCCAGCTCACCAGGGGTATCAGAGACCCAGTACTTC.

Notes on this clonotype: A much larger clone differs by one base, so this may be a read error. The chain has TRBV20-1 and TRBJ2-4, with 7 positions matching TRBD2. V lost 6 bases to trimming and J lost 2 bases; unmatched junction nucleotides: 7. The CDR3 runs to 14 residues. Germline loops: CDR1 DFQATT, CDR2 SNEGSKA (reference sequence). This chain's CDR3 is CSAESGATKNIQYF. CDR3 bases: TGCAGTGCGGAAAGCGGGGCGACCAAAAACATTCAGTACTTC.

Note on this clonotype: A much larger clone differs by one base, so this may be a read error. This sequence joins TRBV5-1 and TRBJ2-1; 11 bases line up with TRBD2. Per the germline V gene, CDR1 is SGHRS and CDR2 is YFSETQ. The CDR3 runs 15 residues. The CDR3 bases are TGCGCCAGCAGCTCGGGGACTAGCGGTTTTGATGAGCAGCTCTTC. This translates into CASSSGTSGFDEQLF.

This clonotype was recorded a few times. This chain links TRBV5-5 with TRBJ2-3, with TRBD2 matching 13 bases. Germline V gene data show CDR1 as SGHKS and CDR2 as YYEKEE (reference sequence). The CDR3 loop spans 18 amino acids. Trimming cost V 2 bases and J 2 bases; bases outside gene matches: 8. CDR3 in amino acids: CASSFRTSGGYLTDTQYF. CDR3 DNA: TGTGCCAGCAGCTTCCGGACTAGCGGGGGATACCTCACAGATACGCAGTATTTT.

This chain links TRBV7-9 with TRBJ2-3; tentative D call: TRBD2 (6 bases). V lost 10 bases and J lost 0, with 20 bases in between. The CDR3 contains 16 residues. Per the germline V gene, CDR1 is SEHNR and CDR2 is FQNEAQ (reference sequence). CDR3 region: CATNPQAGPSTDTQYF. Here the CDR3 DNA reads TGTGCCACCAACCCACAGGCGGGACCTAGCACAGATACGCAGTATTTT. Full variable domain (rest looked up from reference TRBV7-9 and TRBJ2-3): DTGVSQNPRHKITKRGQNVTFRCDPISEHNRLYWYRQTLGQGPEFLTYFQNEAQLEKSRLLSDRFSAERPKGSFSTLEIQRTEQGDSAMYLCATNPQAGPSTDTQYFGPGTRLTVL.

This sequence joins TRBV12-3 or TRBV12-4 and TRBJ2-7, with D perhaps being TRBD1 or TRBD2 (6 bases each). The CDR3 is 20 residues long. V was clipped by 6 bases and J by 2 bases, with 32 bases between them. CDR3 amino acids: CASSLRGSRAGRGGTYEQYF. The CDR3, as DNA: TGTGCCAGCAGCCTGCGCGGGTCCCGGGCAGGCAGGGGAGGAACCTACGAGCAGTACTTC.

This clonotype was seen at least ten times. The chain carries TRBV5-6 and TRBJ1-2, with TRBD1 as a possible D gene (6 bases). This CDR3 has 15 residues. Germline V lookup: CDR1 SGHDT, CDR2 YYEEEE. Trimming left V 6 bases short and J 0 bases short, with 15 bases between. The CDR3: CASKYGQQTNYGYTF. For the CDR3, the DNA is TGTGCCAGCAAATATGGACAGCAAACTAACTATGGCTACACCTTC.

This clonotype was recorded a few times. The chain links TRBV29-1 to TRBJ2-5, with TRBD2 matching over 7 bases. The germline V gene encodes CDR1 SQVTM and CDR2 ANQGSEA. V lost 6 bases and J lost 4; bases outside the gene matches: 5. This CDR3 contains 12 residues. Here the CDR3 DNA reads TGCAGCGTAGCGGGGAGGTTAGAGACCCAGTACTTC. Translated: CSVAGRLETQYF.

This clonotype was detected only a few times. This chain links TRBV5-1 with TRBJ1-2, with D hard to call. Germline CDR1 and CDR2: SGHRS and YFSETQ. V was clipped by 4 bases and J by 6 bases, with 16 bases between them. CDR3 length equals 14 residues. The CDR3 loop is CASSPSWGGDGYTF. CDR3 bases: TGCGCCAGCAGCCCGTCCTGGGGTGGGGATGGCTACACCTTC.

The rearrangement joins TRBV5-1 to TRBJ2-3; TRBD2 matches at 15 bases. Germline CDR1 and CDR2: SGHRS and YFSETQ. The J segment lost 4 bases and the V segment lost 5 bases, leaving 5 bases of the junction unmatched. CDR3 size: 16 residues. The CDR3: CASRPGLAGGPDTQYF. CDR3 nucleotides: TGCGCCAGCAGACCCGGACTAGCGGGGGGGCCAGATACGCAGTATTTT.

This clonotype was recorded at least ten times. The V gene is TRBV21-1, the J gene TRBJ2-4; the table's D call TRBD1 went unverified against the DNA. TRBV21-1 is given as a pseudogene. The CDR3 spans 16 residues. CDR3 DNA: TGTGCCAGCAGCAACGACAGGGTACTAGCCAAAAACATTCAGTACTTC. It translates to CASSNDRVLAKNIQYF.

This chain uses TRBV20-1 with TRBJ2-1; 9 nucleotides line up with TRBD2. Germline V gives CDR1 DFQATT, CDR2 SNEGSKA (reference sequence). This CDR3 spans 13 amino acids. V gave up 3 bases and J gave up 7 bases; unmatched junction bases: 4. The CDR3 region is CSASSGSSNEQFF. CDR3 coding DNA: TGCAGTGCTAGTAGCGGGAGTAGTAATGAGCAGTTCTTC.

This clonotype was observed a few times. The CDR3 reads CASSPPGQGNEKLFF. CDR3 sequence (DNA): TGTGCCAGCTCACCACCGGGACAGGGGAATGAAAAACTGTTTTTT. The gene calls are TRBV18 and TRBJ1-4; 10 nucleotides line up with TRBD1. V lost 0 bases, J lost 5 bases, and 0 bases stayed unmatched. Germline assignment: CDR1 KGHSH and CDR2 LQKENI. The CDR3 is 15 amino acids.

The chain has TRBV5-1 and TRBJ2-3, with 7 bases that match TRBD1. The CDR3 consists of 14 residues. After removal of 5 bases from V and 4 bases from J, the junction contained 7 bases not matched to a gene. Germline CDR1 reads SGHRS; CDR2 reads YFSETQ. The CDR3, as DNA: TGCGCCAGCAGGGCAGACAGGGATGCAGATACGCAGTATTTT. Translated: CASRADRDADTQYF.

Points on this clonotype: The conserved final phenylalanine or tryptophan is absent from the CDR3, which likely points to a read error. The chain employs TRBV19 and TRBJ1-1; D unclear. The V end was cut by 1 base, the J end by 3 bases, with 15 bases between. CDR3 length: 16 amino acids. The V gene's germline CDR1 is LNHDA and CDR2 SQIVND (reference sequence). The DNA for the CDR3 is TGTGCCAGTAGTATAGCAACCTCGCTCGGACACACTGAAGCTTTCTTG. As protein: CASSIATSLGHTEAFL.

The rearrangement links TRBV6-1 to TRBJ2-2; TRBD1 matches 7 bases. This CDR3 is 17 amino acids long. J gave up 2 bases and V 6 bases, and 12 bases lay outside the gene matches. Germline lookup yields CDR1 MNHNS and CDR2 SASEGT. The DNA for the CDR3 is TGTGCCAGCAGCCAACAACCGGGACAGACTAACACCGGGGAGCTGTTTTTT. This encodes CASSQQPGQTNTGELFF.

Regarding this clonotype: A much larger clonotype is one base distant, so this may be a read error. The V gene is TRBV10-3, the J gene TRBJ1-1; no clear D gene. V was shortened by 6 bases and J by 0 bases, with 8 bases between the two germline ends. CDR1 and CDR2 (germline): ENHRY, SYGVKD. This CDR3 is 13 amino acids long. DNA of the CDR3: TGTGCCATCAGCGCGGGGTTGAACACTGAAGCTTTCTTT. Protein: CAISAGLNTEAFF.